The 19 T cell receptor beta chains presented below share a single source sample, sequenced in a study of T-cell memory formation after mild COVID-19. A single record per CDR3 protein comes from TCRdb applying MiXCR to the 5' RACE reads. The repertoire holds around 300,000 distinct CDR3 sequences, approximately 14% seen once, with approximately 21% in the top ten. Source material: PBMCs or a T cell subset sorted from them (not recorded which). Receptors were obtained from a man aged 18 to 29 who had mild COVID-19 (a few samples of this study predate the infection). Cell type and time point are not known.

Comments on this clonotype: It may be a read error: a sequence one base away is much more abundant. The chain uses TRBV5-6 and TRBJ2-5; D is ambiguous. The V gene lost 2 bases and the J gene lost 4 bases, with 12 bases spanning the gap. This CDR3 contains 14 residues. CDR1 and CDR2 from the germline V gene are SGHDT and YYEEEE. The CDR3 region is CASSFKPGGETQYF. The CDR3 DNA follows: TGTGCCAGCAGCTTCAAACCGGGCGGAGAGACCCAGTACTTC. The full variable domain, rest sourced from reference TRBV5-6 and TRBJ2-5, is DAGVTQSPTHLIKTRGQQVTLRCSPKSGHDTVSWYQQALGQGPQFIFQYYEEEERQRGNFPDRFSGHQFPNYSSELNVNALLLGDSALYLCASSFKPGGETQYFGPGTRLLVL.

V and J are TRBV20-1 and TRBJ1-4, with 7 bases aligning to TRBD1. Germline CDR1 is DFQATT and CDR2 is SNEGSKA (reference sequence). The CDR3 spans 14 residues. The trim removed 6 bases at V and 5 bases at J, leaving 9 bases unmatched. The CDR3 region is CSAEVSDRNEKLFF. Here the CDR3 DNA reads TGCAGTGCAGAAGTCTCGGACAGGAATGAAAAACTGTTTTTT.

CDR3 nucleotide sequence: TGTGCCAGCAGTTTCGCCGCGAACACCGGGGAGCTGTTTTTT. Amino acids: CASSFAANTGELFF. The rearrangement uses TRBV27 and TRBJ2-2; no firm D call. Germline CDR1 and CDR2: MNHEY and SMNVEV (reference sequence). Deletions cut 3 bases from V and 0 bases from J, with 5 bases between. The CDR3 totals 14 residues.

The table lists this clonotype with many counts. This chain uses TRBV6-5 with TRBJ2-3; D remains ambiguous. This CDR3 comprises 12 residues. Germline V lookup: CDR1 MNHEY, CDR2 SVGAGI. The V and J ends lost 4 bases and 7 bases respectively, with 9 bases between them. The CDR3 here is CASSSIEYTQYF. The CDR3 nucleotides read TGTGCCAGCAGTTCGATTGAGTATACGCAGTATTTT.

The chain employs TRBV24-1 and TRBJ2-1, with D perhaps matching TRBD1 (5 bases). With 1 base removed from V and 7 bases from J, the gap between germline ends came to 10 bases. This CDR3 comprises 14 residues. The germline gives CDR1 KGHDR, CDR2 SFDVKD. CDR3 protein: CATSDFRAGNEQFF. In DNA form, the CDR3 reads TGTGCCACCAGTGATTTTAGGGCAGGGAATGAGCAGTTCTTC.

This clonotype was seen ten or more times. This rearrangement joins TRBV11-1 to TRBJ2-1; no clear D gene. Trimming shortened V by 6 bases and J by 10 bases, and 22 bases separated the two germline ends. From germline, CDR1 is SGHAT and CDR2 FQDESV (reference sequence). The CDR3 contains 15 residues. CDR3 in DNA: TGTGCCAGCAGACTAACCATCCTGCAGGTTAGCGAGCAGTTCTTC. Translating gives CASRLTILQVSEQFF.

This clonotype was seen ten or more times. This CDR3 reads CASSTGVSGEQYF. In nucleotides, the CDR3 is TGCGCCAGCAGCACTGGGGTGTCAGGCGAGCAGTACTTC. V usage is TRBV5-1 and J usage is TRBJ2-7; no clear D. This CDR3 has 13 amino acids. Germline assignment: CDR1 SGHRS and CDR2 YFSETQ. Trimming removed 4 bases at V and 6 bases at J, with 14 bases between.

This clonotype was recorded a few times. The V and J genes are TRBV12-3 or TRBV12-4 and TRBJ2-5; TRBD2 might be the D (7 bases). The CDR3 loop spans 15 amino acids. V was shortened by 2 bases and J by 5 bases, with 15 bases between the two germline ends. The CDR3: CASSLLVGGQETQYF. The CDR3, as DNA: TGTGCCAGCAGTTTACTCGTGGGGGGGCAGGAGACCCAGTACTTC.

This clonotype was seen repeatedly, ten times or more. The gene calls are TRBV9 and TRBJ2-1; unclear D gene. Between the trimmed V and J ends, which lost 0 bases and 7 bases, there was a span of 8 bases. This CDR3 comprises 13 residues. CDR1 SGDLS and CDR2 YYNGEE come from the germline V gene. The CDR3, as DNA: TGTGCCAGCAGCGTAGGGCAGCAGAATGAGCAGTTCTTC. Translation: CASSVGQQNEQFF.

V usage is TRBV12-3 or TRBV12-4 and J usage is TRBJ2-7, with TRBD1 as a possible D gene (5 bases). The CDR3 sequence is 13 residues long. Deletions cut 3 bases from V and 4 bases from J, with 10 bases between. The CDR3 bases are TGTGCCAGCAGTTTCAACAGGCTATACGAGCAGTACGTC. This codes for CASSFNRLYEQYV.

V is TRBV20-1 and J is TRBJ1-1, with 9 bases that match TRBD1. The CDR3 loop spans 15 amino acids. Germline assignment: CDR1 DFQATT and CDR2 SNEGSKA (reference sequence). V dropped 6 bases and J dropped 3; count of bases not matched to a gene: 11. The CDR3 here is CSARGRQGVYTEAFF. In DNA form, the CDR3 reads TGCAGTGCCCGGGGGAGACAGGGGGTTTACACTGAAGCTTTCTTT.

The sample holds many counts of this clonotype. This rearrangement joins TRBV9 to TRBJ2-2; D is perhaps TRBD2 (6 bases). The V end was cut by 2 bases, the J end by 4 bases, with 9 bases between. The CDR3 runs to 14 residues. Germline CDR1 and CDR2: SGDLS and YYNGEE. The CDR3 sequence: CASSVGGGTGELFF. The CDR3 nucleotides are TGTGCCAGCAGCGTCGGGGGAGGCACCGGGGAGCTGTTTTTT.

V usage is TRBV7-2 and J usage is TRBJ2-4; 11 bases align to TRBD1. This CDR3 is built from 14 residues. From germline, CDR1 is SGHTA and CDR2 FQGNSA. V lost 5 bases and J lost 7; bases outside the gene matches: 4. The CDR3: CASSPRDRGNIQYF. DNA for the CDR3: TGTGCCAGCAGCCCACGGGACAGGGGGAACATTCAGTACTTC.

This clonotype has more than one count but fewer than ten. V is TRBV12-3 or TRBV12-4 and J is TRBJ1-2; D gene ambiguous. CDR3 length: 11 amino acids. V was cut by 6 bases and J by 7 bases, with 9 bases left in between. The CDR3 here is CASRVGFGYTF. Written as DNA, the CDR3 is TGTGCCAGCAGAGTAGGGTTTGGCTACACCTTC.

The chain employs TRBV6-4 and TRBJ2-1, with 10 bases identical to TRBD2. The CDR3 is made up of 14 amino acids. CDR1 and CDR2 (germline): MRHNA, SNTAGT. J gave up 10 bases and V 3 bases, and 6 bases lay outside the gene matches. The CDR3 DNA reads as TGTGCCAGCAGTGATTCTAGCGGGGGTGACGAGCAGTTCTTC. This sequence encodes CASSDSSGGDEQFF.

The chain joins TRBV29-1 to TRBJ2-2; a possible D gene is TRBD1 (6 bases). This CDR3 is built from 15 residues. The V and J ends lost 8 bases and 1 base respectively, with 17 bases between them. The germline V gene has CDR1 SQVTM and CDR2 ANQGSEA. CDR3 loop: CSFMGRGVNTGELFF. The CDR3 DNA is TGCAGCTTTATGGGCAGGGGCGTGAACACCGGGGAGCTGTTTTTT.

This clonotype was seen more than once but under ten times. The chain is built from TRBV3-1 and TRBJ1-1; D is unclear. Germline CDR1 reads LGHDT; CDR2 reads YNNKEL (reference sequence). Trimming shortened V by 5 bases and J by 2 bases, and 18 bases separated the two germline ends. The CDR3 sequence is 16 residues long. This chain's CDR3 is CASSSTPGRSNTEAFF. In nucleotides, the CDR3 is TGTGCCAGCAGCTCAACTCCGGGCCGAAGTAACACTGAAGCTTTCTTT.

This clonotype was counted ten times or more. This rearrangement joins TRBV2 to TRBJ2-1, with D perhaps TRBD2 (5 bases). Trimming stripped 10 bases from V and 9 bases from J, with 19 bases between. Germline V gene lookup returns CDR1 SNHLY and CDR2 FYNNEI. The CDR3 consists of 13 residues. The CDR3 reads CATLPGIGAEQFF. The CDR3 DNA follows: TGTGCCACCCTCCCCGGGATAGGAGCTGAGCAGTTCTTC.

This clonotype was observed a handful of times. The chain carries TRBV20-1 and TRBJ2-3, with 7 bases fitting TRBD2. Losses at the gene ends were 5 bases for V and 1 base for J; bases not matched to a gene: 9. The CDR3 has 15 amino acids. Germline V lookup: CDR1 DFQATT, CDR2 SNEGSKA (reference sequence). The CDR3 reads CSARREAGRTDTQYF. Here the CDR3 DNA reads TGCAGTGCTCGCCGGGAGGCAGGACGCACAGATACGCAGTATTTT.